This T cell receptor beta chain was documented in a study of cytomegalovirus exposure and HLA in healthy donors. Study-wide results and caveats: In a later analysis, TCR beta V- and J-gene trimming showed a link to a missense DCLRE1C variant.

The germline gives CDR1 SGHDT, CDR2 YYEEEE. The V end lost 1 base, the J end lost 5 bases, and 3 bases lay between the germline ends. The CDR3 is 11 residues long. As to this clone: What it binds is unknown.

PCR primers comprised 60 Vbeta and 13 Jbeta primers. Assay used: immunoSEQ multiplex PCR; TCRdb lists only in-frame clones, some missing. The table lists about 200,000 clones. This clonotype originated in a woman in her twenties or thirties in good health and CMV-seropositive. Material: PBMCs. The chain links TRBV5-6 to TRBJ2-5; D is undetermined. CDR3 residues: CASSLHETQYF. In nucleotides, the CDR3 is TGTGCCAGCAGCTTGCATGAGACCCAGTACTTC.